These T cell receptor beta chains were read from a single sample in a study of control samples from healthy donors and cancer patients. The protocol was immunoSEQ multiplex PCR, while the TCRdb copy is restricted to in-frame clones and leaves out a portion. The sample shows 40,000 to 50,000 clones, approximately 70% of them seen only once. The sample was formalin-fixed, paraffin-embedded tissue. These TCRs come from a male donor with melanoma. Each CDR3 is given with its conserved first and last residue. A D gene is named only where the DNA matches it firmly. The size of a clone is reported for some rows only, either as once, few or many, or as a class for expanded clones.

V	size	J	D	length	DNA	CDR3
TRBV6-5	few	TRBJ1-1	-	13	TGTGCCAGCAGAACAAGGATGAACACTGAAGCTTTCTTT	CASRTRMNTEAFF
TRBV3-1/TRBV3-2	-	TRBJ1-5	-	13	TGTGCCAGCAGCCAAGGGATGAATCAGCCCCAGCATTTT	CASSQGMNQPQHF
TRBV15	-	TRBJ1-1	TRBD1	14	TGTGCCACCAGCCGTCACCTACAGGGGAGTGAAGCTTTCTTT	CATSRHLQGSEAFF
TRBV28	-	TRBJ1-2	TRBD1	15	TGTGCCAGCAGTTCCCCCCGACAGGGGTACTATGGCTACACCTTC	CASSSPRQGYYGYTF
TRBV11-1	medium-sized	TRBJ2-1	TRBD1	15	TGTGCCAGCAGCTCGGACAGGGGAAAGTACAATGAGCAGTTCTTC	CASSSDRGKYNEQFF
TRBV6-5	-	TRBJ1-4	TRBD1	13	TGTGCCAGCGCCTCGGGACAGGACGAAAAACTGTTTTTT	CASASGQDEKLFF
TRBV13	few	TRBJ2-1	-	13	TGTGCCAGCAGCAATCTGCAGTCAGTGGAGCAGTTCTTC	CASSNLQSVEQFF
TRBV7-9	few	TRBJ2-1	TRBD2	13	TGTGCCAGCAGCCTCACCCGGGGGGGTGAGCAGTTCTTC	CASSLTRGGEQFF
TRBV10-3	-	TRBJ2-1	-	15	TGTGCCATCAGTGCTAGCGAGAGCTCCTACAATGAGCAGTTCTTC	CAISASESSYNEQFF
TRBV18	-	TRBJ2-7	-	16	TGTGCCAGCTCACCAAATGGGGGGGCCTTAGGGGCCGAGCAGTACTTC	CASSPNGGALGAEQYF